The 5 T cell receptor beta chains below come from one sample, sequenced in a study of T cell repertoires in cytomegalovirus infection. Each CDR3 protein gets one entry after TCRdb re-called the reads with MiXCR. Seen here are just over 150,000 distinct CDR3 sequences, roughly a quarter observed once, and the top ten hold approximately 11%. Specimen: PBMCs. These receptors originate from a human donor in good health (CMV status not recorded). Some clones in this sample may be carry-over from other donors' samples.

This clonotype was detected only a few times. The chain recombines TRBV11-2 with TRBJ2-1; tentative D call: TRBD2 (6 bases). V lost 7 bases, J lost 3 bases, and 13 bases lay in between. This CDR3 comprises 14 residues. Germline CDR1 SGHAT, CDR2 FQNNGV. The chain's CDR3 is CASTPGADYNEQFF. The DNA for the CDR3 is TGTGCCAGCACCCCGGGAGCAGACTACAATGAGCAGTTCTTC.

This clonotype was observed a handful of times. The chain couples TRBV7-2 to TRBJ2-2, with D unclear. The CDR3 consists of 15 residues. In germline, CDR1 is SGHTA, CDR2 FQGNSA. V shed 0 bases and J shed 4 bases, with 9 bases lying between them. The CDR3 loop reads CASSLAPSATGELFF. In DNA, the CDR3 is TGTGCCAGCAGCTTAGCTCCTTCAGCCACCGGGGAGCTGTTTTTT. Variable domain in full (rest from reference TRBV7-2 and TRBJ2-2): GAGVSQSPSNKVTEKGKDVELRCDPISGHTALYWYRQSLGQGLEFLIYFQGNSAPDKSGLPSDRFSAERTGGSVSTLTIQRTQQEDSAVYLCASSLAPSATGELFFGEGSRLTVL.

This clonotype was counted at least ten times. The CDR3 nucleotides are TGTGCCAGCAGTCGGACTAGCTCCTACAATGAGCAGTTCTTC. Amino acids: CASSRTSSYNEQFF. The chain uses TRBV6-1 and TRBJ2-1; 7 bases are shared with TRBD2. V shed 5 bases, J shed 0 bases, and the junction held 1 base outside the gene matches. Germline-derived CDR1 and CDR2 are MNHNS and SASEGT. CDR3 length: 14 residues.

The chain joins TRBV28 to TRBJ2-5; TRBD1 might be the D (7 bases). The CDR3 has 13 amino acids. Per the germline V gene, CDR1 is MDHEN and CDR2 is SYDVKM. The V gene lost 7 bases and the J gene lost 6 bases, with 15 bases spanning the gap. CDR3 DNA: TGTGCCAGCACCCAGGGGGGACAAAAGACCCAGTACTTC. Translating it yields CASTQGGQKTQYF.

Notes on this clonotype: A much larger clonotype is one base distant, so this may be a read error. The V and J genes are TRBV12-3 or TRBV12-4 and TRBJ2-5; D perhaps matches TRBD2 (5 bases). This CDR3 contains 11 residues. The CDR3, as DNA: TGTCCCAGCAGAGAGGGAGAGACCCAGTACTTC. Translating gives CPSREGETQYF.